This is a list of T cell receptor beta chains from one sample in a study of breast tumors, draining lymph nodes, adjacent tissues. TCRdb redid the calling of the multiplex PCR reads with MiXCR, one entry per CDR3 protein. This table has 70,000 to 95,000 distinct CDR3 sequences, under 25% appearing once. Material: axillary lymph node tissue. The receptors were sampled from a female donor with breast cancer. Some clones in this sample may be carry-over from other donors' samples. Both conserved end residues are part of each CDR3. Each record gives: clone size, D gene, V gene, J gene, CDR3 protein, CDR3 DNA. A D gene is named only where the DNA matches it firmly. Clone sizes are given selectively: once, few, many, or a class where the clone is expanded.

many,.,TRBV2,TRBJ1-5,CASSGRGWEDQPQHF,TGTGCCAGCAGTGGTAGGGGTTGGGAGGATCAGCCCCAGCATTTT
.,TRBD2,TRBV7-9,TRBJ2-1,CASSLGLAGGPRSCNEQFF,TGTGCCAGCAGCTTGGGGCTAGCGGGAGGGCCTCGCTCCTGCAATGAGCAGTTCTTC
many,.,TRBV27,TRBJ2-7,CASSFGGINEQYF,TGTGCCAGCAGTTTTGGAGGGATCAACGAGCAGTACTTC
many,TRBD2,TRBV7-9,TRBJ2-5,CASSLGSGGAETQYF,TGTGCCAGCAGCTTAGGTTCGGGAGGGGCAGAGACCCAGTACTTC
many,.,TRBV5-4,TRBJ2-5,CASSTPAIGRQETQYF,TGTGCCAGCAGCACTCCTGCTATTGGGCGTCAAGAGACCCAGTACTTC
.,TRBD2,TRBV30,TRBJ2-7,CAWAISGRAYEQYF,TGTGCCTGGGCGATTAGCGGGAGAGCCTACGAGCAGTACTTC
many,.,TRBV7-6,TRBJ2-3,CASSSLTGDTQYF,TGTGCCAGCAGCTCCCTGACCGGAGATACGCAGTATTTT
many,.,TRBV5-1,TRBJ1-2,CASSLSPSYYGYTF,TGCGCCAGCAGCTTGTCCCCCTCCTACTATGGCTACACCTTC
many,.,TRBV20-1,TRBJ2-7,CSARWLADLEQYF,TGCAGTGCTAGATGGCTAGCAGACCTCGAGCAGTACTTC
many,.,TRBV6-5,TRBJ1-4,CASSYSSGLEKLFF,TGTGCCAGCAGTTACTCGTCCGGCCTCGAAAAACTGTTTTTT
many,.,TRBV11-2,TRBJ2-7,CASSPGGSGSYEQYF,TGTGCCAGCAGCCCCGGTGGTAGCGGATCCTACGAGCAGTACTTC
many,.,TRBV19,TRBJ1-2,CASSIVGEFHYGYTF,TGTGCCAGTAGTATTGTGGGAGAATTTCACTATGGCTACACCTTC
many,.,TRBV12-5,TRBJ2-3,CASGLGGGEDTQYF,TGTGCTAGTGGTTTGGGAGGCGGGGAAGATACGCAGTATTTT
many,TRBD1,TRBV29-1,TRBJ1-2,CSTGTGAANYGYTF,TGCAGCACCGGGACAGGGGCAGCTAACTATGGCTACACCTTC
many,TRBD2,TRBV12-3/TRBV12-4,TRBJ2-7,CASSLSGKYEQYF,TGTGCCAGCAGTTTAAGCGGGAAGTACGAGCAGTACTTC
many,.,TRBV5-5,TRBJ1-2,CASSARQLDGYTF,TGTGCCAGCAGCGCCCGACAGTTAGATGGCTACACCTTC
many,.,TRBV6-1,TRBJ2-3,CASAGNTDTQYF,TGTGCCAGCGCAGGAAACACAGATACGCAGTATTTT
many,.,TRBV4-2,TRBJ2-1,CASSQEEWAAEFF,TGTGCCAGCAGCCAAGAGGAGTGGGCGGCGGAGTTCTTC
.,TRBD1,TRBV18,TRBJ1-4,CASSQNRGPNEKLFF,TGTGCCAGCTCACAGAACAGGGGCCCCAATGAAAAACTGTTTTTT
many,TRBD1,TRBV9,TRBJ2-3,CASSGWTGGPDTQYF,TGTGCCAGCAGCGGGTGGACAGGGGGGCCAGATACGCAGTATTTT
many,.,TRBV11-2,TRBJ2-7,CASSHNSYEQYF,TGTGCCAGCAGCCATAACTCCTACGAGCAGTACTTC
many,.,TRBV20-1,TRBJ2-1,CRVGAFPPNEQFF,TGCAGGGTCGGGGCCTTCCCCCCTAATGAGCAGTTCTTC
many,TRBD2,TRBV7-2,TRBJ2-3,CASSPGIIGLAGDTDTQYF,TGTGCCAGCAGCCCAGGGATAATAGGACTAGCGGGAGACACAGATACGCAGTATTTT
.,.,TRBV27,TRBJ1-2,CASSFQTGNYGYTF,TGTGCCAGCAGTTTCCAGACAGGTAACTATGGCTACACCTTC
many,.,TRBV10-3,TRBJ1-2,CAISEMGGVTGYTF,TGTGCCATCAGTGAGATGGGAGGGGTGACTGGCTACACCTTC
.,.,TRBV5-4,TRBJ1-4,CASSFPNDNKIRRNDNEKLLF,TGTGCCAGCAGCTTCCCAAACGACAATAAGATCAGGAGAAACGACAATGAAAAACTGCTTTTT
many,.,TRBV28,TRBJ2-1,CASRGYNEQFF,TGTGCCAGCAGAGGGTACAATGAGCAGTTCTTC
many,TRBD1,TRBV7-9,TRBJ1-2,CASSDGTGSINYGYTF,TGTGCCAGCAGCGACGGGACAGGGAGTATTAACTATGGCTACACCTTC
many,.,TRBV7-8,TRBJ2-1,CASSLAIGAYNEQFF,TGTGCCAGCAGCTTAGCCATAGGGGCGTACAATGAGCAGTTCTTC
many,.,TRBV7-8,TRBJ1-2,CASISNYGYTF,TGTGCCAGCATCAGTAACTATGGCTACACCTTC
many,TRBD2,TRBV5-5,TRBJ2-5,CASSLTSGALETQYF,TGTGCCAGCAGCTTAACTAGCGGAGCCTTGGAGACCCAGTACTTC
many,.,TRBV6-6,TRBJ2-7,CASSYRPFATEALNEQYF,TGTGCCAGCAGTTACAGGCCGTTTGCGACCGAAGCCCTAAACGAGCAGTACTTC
.,TRBD1,TRBV5-4,TRBJ2-5,CASSPQGARETQYF,TGTGCCAGCAGCCCCCAGGGGGCGCGTGAGACCCAGTACTTC
many,.,TRBV12-3/TRBV12-4,TRBJ2-5,CASSWDILRETQYF,TGTGCCAGCAGTTGGGACATTCTGCGAGAGACCCAGTACTTC
many,.,TRBV2,TRBJ2-1,CASSGRIAFGNEQFF,TGTGCCAGCAGTGGAAGGATAGCCTTCGGGAATGAGCAGTTCTTC
many,TRBD2,TRBV19,TRBJ2-1,CASSIVRAGEQFF,TGTGCCAGTAGTATAGTCCGAGCGGGAGAACAGTTCTTC
many,TRBD2,TRBV2,TRBJ2-5,CATGVAGGAETQYF,TGTGCCACCGGGGTGGCGGGAGGGGCAGAGACCCAGTACTTC
many,.,TRBV29-1,TRBJ2-3,CSVGGGPDTQYF,TGCAGCGTTGGGGGGGGGCCAGATACGCAGTATTTT
many,.,TRBV6-1,TRBJ2-7,CASSEWGGGSSYEQYF,TGTGCCAGCAGTGAATGGGGAGGGGGTAGCTCCTACGAGCAGTACTTC
many,.,TRBV5-5,TRBJ1-2,CASSLVGQSFYGYTF,TGTGCCAGCAGCTTGGTAGGCCAGTCCTTCTATGGCTACACCTTC
many,TRBD2,TRBV20-1,TRBJ2-3,CSAATSGRARGTDTQYF,TGCAGTGCCGCGACTAGCGGGAGGGCCCGTGGCACAGATACGCAGTATTTT
many,.,TRBV2,TRBJ2-7,CASSPWGTMPYEQYF,TGTGCCAGCAGTCCCTGGGGAACGATGCCCTACGAGCAGTACTTC
.,.,TRBV5-5,TRBJ1-3,CASRNTGAGNTIHF,TGTGCCAGCAGGAACACTGGGGCTGGAAACACCATACATTTT
.,.,TRBV12-3/TRBV12-4,TRBJ1-1,CASSLAAGNTEASF,TGTGCCAGCAGTTTGGCCGCAGGGAACACTGAAGCTTCCTTT
many,TRBD2,TRBV2,TRBJ2-3,CASNSGTSGRGTDTQYF,TGTGCCAGCAACTCCGGGACTAGCGGGAGAGGCACAGATACGCAGTATTTT
many,.,TRBV28,TRBJ2-1,CASSLITSNEQFF,TGTGCCAGCAGTTTAATAACCTCCAATGAGCAGTTCTTC